Detailed here is one T cell receptor beta chain. Its antigen remains unidentified. This entry belongs to a study of PD-1 blockade in classical Hodgkin lymphoma. Study-level findings and limits: Significantly greater TCR diversity emerged by C4D1 in CD4+ cells but not CD8+ cells.

The time point denotes: cycle 4 day 1 (C4D1), after more than five weeks of nivolumab. All the patients suffered relapse after autologous stem cell transplantation, and brentuximab vedotin exposure differed. Thawed PBMCs were the source of CD4+ T cells, purified by magnetic negative selection. Germline-derived CDR1 and CDR2 are SNHLY and FYNNEI. J was trimmed by 10 bases and V by 6 bases; bases with no gene match: 13. The CDR3 is made up of 15 amino acids. Some clones are missing from TCRdb's copy, which holds only in-frame ones; the method was immunoSEQ multiplex PCR. Among 29,000 or so clones listed, about 82% were seen once.

The sequence was obtained from a human donor with classical Hodgkin lymphoma. The sequencing here drew on CD4+ T cells from blood, taken before the fourth cycle of nivolumab. The V and J genes are TRBV2 and TRBJ2-1, with TRBD2 matching over 9 bases. The CDR3 sequence: CASRGRGGADSEQFF. DNA of the CDR3: TGTGCCAGCAGAGGGCGCGGGGGGGCTGATAGCGAGCAGTTCTTC.